The 22 T cell receptor beta chains reported below all come from one sample, sequenced in a study of blood T cell repertoires in COVID-19. Method: immunoSEQ multiplex PCR; TCRdb's copy keeps in-frame clones and lacks some. The sample holds roughly 500,000 clones, roughly 90% seen once. The sequenced sample was PBMCs or T cells enriched from blood (not recorded which). The receptors were sampled from a woman aged 40-49 years who had recovered from COVID-19.

This chain connects TRBV12-5 to TRBJ1-5; no reliable D call. Trimming took off 0 bases at V and 7 bases at J, with 16 bases between the two ends. This CDR3 region has 16 residues. Germline assignment: CDR1 LGHNT and CDR2 FRNRAP. Here the CDR3 reads CASGLVAGSQIQPQHF. The CDR3 nucleotides read TGTGCTAGTGGTTTGGTAGCGGGCAGTCAGATACAGCCCCAGCATTTT.

The chain recombines TRBV9 with TRBJ1-2; D possibly corresponds to TRBD1 (6 bases). Germline-derived CDR1 and CDR2 are SGDLS and YYNGEE. The V and J ends lost 5 bases and 8 bases respectively, with 16 bases between them. The length of the CDR3 is 13 residues. In nucleotides, the CDR3 is TGTGCCAGCAGTGACCCGGGACACACCGGCTACACCTTC. Its protein is CASSDPGHTGYTF.

The sample holds a few counts of this clone. The V and J genes are TRBV11-2 and TRBJ1-1; D may be TRBD1 (6 bases). Germline V gene sequence: CDR1 SGHAT, CDR2 FQNNGV. CDR3 length: 14 amino acids. V lost 2 bases and J lost 4, with 11 bases in between. The CDR3 region is CASSLNRDRTEAFF. The DNA of the CDR3 is TGTGCCAGCAGCTTAAACAGGGATCGCACTGAAGCTTTCTTT.

The rearrangement joins TRBV5-6 to TRBJ2-1, with unresolved D. V was shortened by 2 bases and J by 7 bases, with 7 bases between the two germline ends. Germline CDR1 reads SGHDT; CDR2 reads YYEEEE. This CDR3 has 12 amino acids. Here the CDR3 DNA reads TGTGCCAGCAGCTTTAAGAGAAATGAGCAGTTCTTC. It codes for CASSFKRNEQFF.

A few counts support this clone. This chain links TRBV7-9 with TRBJ2-2; the D gene is possibly TRBD2 (5 bases). Trimming pared 5 bases from V and 1 base from J, leaving 14 bases between. The CDR3 loop spans 16 amino acids. Germline CDR1 SEHNR, CDR2 FQNEAQ (reference sequence). For the CDR3, the DNA is TGTGCCAGCAGCCCCCGGGGAACCTTGAACACCGGGGAGCTGTTTTTT. Protein sequence: CASSPRGTLNTGELFF.

V gene TRBV15 combines with J gene TRBJ2-2; 8 nucleotides align to TRBD1. The germline V gene encodes CDR1 LNHNV and CDR2 YYDKDF (reference sequence). The length of the CDR3 is 15 residues. Trimming cost V 6 bases and J 2 bases; bases outside gene matches: 5. CDR3 region: CATRRQGTNTGELFF. The DNA for the CDR3 is TGTGCCACCAGGCGACAGGGGACAAACACCGGGGAGCTGTTTTTT.

The chain combines TRBV18 with TRBJ2-7; weak D call: TRBD1 (6 bases). Germline CDR1 reads KGHSH; CDR2 reads LQKENI. The CDR3 spans 15 residues. The germline V and J ends were trimmed by 6 bases and 12 bases, with 27 bases remaining between them. The CDR3 DNA follows: TGTGCCAGCTCCGTTGAATTTCAGGGGTCTGAGATAAGGTACTTC. Its protein is CASSVEFQGSEIRYF.

The V call is TRBV5-5, the J call TRBJ2-5; tentative D call: TRBD2 (5 bases). Trimming stripped 0 bases from V and 3 bases from J, with 6 bases between. There are 13 residues in the CDR3. The germline V gene has CDR1 SGHKS and CDR2 YYEKEE (reference sequence). CDR3 residues: CASSLVGKETQYF. The CDR3 bases are TGTGCCAGCAGCTTGGTCGGGAAAGAGACCCAGTACTTC.

This chain joins TRBV29-1 and TRBJ1-5; 7 nucleotides match TRBD1. Germline CDR1 and CDR2: SQVTM and ANQGSEA. This CDR3 comprises 13 residues. J gave up 0 bases and V 5 bases, and 1 base lay outside the gene matches. CDR3 DNA: TGCAGCGTTACAGGGGATAGCAATCAGCCCCAGCATTTT. This codes for CSVTGDSNQPQHF.

The rearrangement joins TRBV18 to TRBJ2-3; 9 bases agree with TRBD2. With V trimmed by 5 bases and J by 8 bases, 8 bases remained unmatched. The germline V gene encodes CDR1 KGHSH and CDR2 LQKENI. CDR3 length equals 14 residues. DNA for the CDR3: TGTGCCAGCTCATCCGGACTAGCGAGGGGTACGCAGTATTTT. Residues: CASSSGLARGTQYF.

V is TRBV15 and J is TRBJ2-7, with a weak D call TRBD2 (6 bases). The V gene lost 5 bases and the J gene lost 5 bases, with 10 bases spanning the gap. CDR3 length: 12 residues. CDR1 and CDR2 (germline): LNHNV, YYDKDF (reference sequence). The CDR3 nucleotides read TGTGCCACCAGCGGGGACTGGCACGAGCAGTACTTC. Amino acids: CATSGDWHEQYF.

The chain links TRBV7-6 to TRBJ1-2; no reliable D call. This CDR3 is 13 amino acids long. CDR1 and CDR2 (germline): SGHVS, FNYEAQ. With 3 bases removed from V and 3 bases from J, the gap between germline ends came to 8 bases. The CDR3 DNA reads as TGTGCCAGCAGCTTCCCGGTAGACTATGGCTACACCTTC. This encodes CASSFPVDYGYTF.

This clone was detected only once. This chain joins TRBV4-2 and TRBJ1-1, with unresolved D. Germline-derived CDR1 and CDR2 are LGHNA and YNFKEQ. There are 16 residues in the CDR3. V was trimmed by 1 base and J by 3 bases, leaving 15 bases between them. The DNA of the CDR3 is TGTGCCAGCAGCCAAGCCTCCAGAGGAGGGCACACTGAAGCTTTCTTT. It specifies CASSQASRGGHTEAFF.

This clone was counted between two and nine times. The rearrangement links TRBV11-2 to TRBJ2-1; 8 bases fit TRBD2. The CDR3 is 17 residues long. With 4 bases clipped from V and 1 base from J, the junction kept 9 bases outside the gene matches. Germline V gene data show CDR1 as SGHAT and CDR2 as FQNNGV. DNA for the CDR3: TGTGCCAGCAGCTCCAGACAGCGGGAGTCTTCCTACAATGAGCAGTTCTTC. Protein: CASSSRQRESSYNEQFF. Full variable domain (outside the CDR3, taken from reference TRBV11-2 and TRBJ2-1): EAGVAQSPRYKIIEKRQSVAFWCNPISGHATLYWYQQILGQGPKLLIQFQNNGVVDDSQLPKDRFSAERLKGVDSTLKIQPAKLEDSAVYLCASSSRQRESSYNEQFFGPGTRLTVL.

Notes on this clone: A junction end diverges from the germline sequence, so it may reflect a read error. At the DNA level, this CDR3 is encoded by other sequences in the same sample as well. The chain carries TRBV19 and TRBJ2-5, with 10 bases matching TRBD2. Per germline, CDR1 LNHDA and CDR2 SQIVND (reference sequence). The CDR3 is 16 residues long. The CDR3 nucleotides are TGTGCCAGTAGTACCCTCTCCGGGACTAGCGTCGAGACTCAGTACTTC. Translating it yields CASSTLSGTSVETQYF.

V is TRBV5-4 and J is TRBJ2-7; the D gene is possibly TRBD1 (5 bases). The germline V gene encodes CDR1 SGHNT and CDR2 YYREEE (reference sequence). The CDR3 runs to 12 residues. The V end lost 5 bases, the J end lost 2 bases, and 8 bases lay between the germline ends. For the CDR3, the DNA is TGTGCCAGCAGTCGACAGCCCTACGAGCAGTACTTC. Encoded protein: CASSRQPYEQYF.

The gene calls are TRBV10-1 and TRBJ1-1; no reliable D call. V gave up 5 bases and J gave up 0 bases, with 10 bases separating them. Germline CDR1 reads WNHNN; CDR2 reads SYGVQD (reference sequence). This CDR3 comprises 14 residues. The CDR3 coding sequence is TGCGCCAGCAGTCCGGGAAGCATGAACACTGAAGCTTTCTTT. This gives the protein CASSPGSMNTEAFF.

The V and J genes are TRBV13 and TRBJ2-3, with 10 positions matching TRBD2. Germline values: CDR1 PRHDT, CDR2 FYEKMQ (reference sequence). CDR3 size: 17 residues. Trimming removed 3 bases from V and 3 bases from J; junction bases left unmatched: 9. For the CDR3, the DNA is TGTGCCAGCAGCTTTCGCGCTAGCGGGAGCGGGACAGATACGCAGTATTTT. Translating it yields CASSFRASGSGTDTQYF.

The gene calls are TRBV6-5 and TRBJ1-6; possible D gene TRBD1, 5 bases. Between the trimmed V and J ends, which lost 2 bases and 9 bases, there was a span of 14 bases. Per germline, CDR1 MNHEY and CDR2 SVGAGI. The CDR3 has 15 residues. For the CDR3, the DNA is TGTGCCAGCAGTTACGTACGACAGACCGGTTCACCCCTCCACTTT. It encodes CASSYVRQTGSPLHF.

This clone was detected only a few times. The rearrangement joins TRBV5-4 to TRBJ1-2; 8 bases align to TRBD1. CDR1 is SGHNT, CDR2 YYREEE, per germline (reference sequence). The CDR3 has 14 amino acids. Trimming at V came to 3 bases and at J to 5 bases, leaving 6 bases not matched to a gene. Here the CDR3 reads CASSSGQGGYGYTF. The CDR3 region has the DNA TGTGCCAGCAGCTCCGGACAGGGAGGGTATGGCTACACCTTC.

The J gene is TRBJ1-5, the V gene TRBV30; perhaps TRBD1 as D (6 bases). Germline-derived CDR1 and CDR2 are GTSNPN and SVGIG (reference sequence). There are 15 residues in the CDR3. The germline V and J ends were trimmed by 3 bases and 6 bases, with 18 bases remaining between them. CDR3 in amino acids: CAWRLPGVLGQPQHF. The DNA of the CDR3 is TGTGCCTGGAGACTCCCAGGGGTATTGGGTCAGCCCCAGCATTTT.

The chain carries TRBV20-1 and TRBJ2-1; 8 positions agree with TRBD2. The CDR3 is 14 amino acids. CDR1 and CDR2 (germline): DFQATT, SNEGSKA (reference sequence). Unmatched junction bases numbered 5, after V lost 3 bases and J lost 4 bases. The CDR3 nucleotides read TGCAGTGCTAGTCGGGAGGGCCAATACAATGAGCAGTTCTTC. Encoded protein: CSASREGQYNEQFF.